This T cell receptor (beta chain) is from a study of PD-1 blockade in classical Hodgkin lymphoma. Noted time point: cycle 4 day 1 (C4D1), after five to seven weeks of nivolumab. Exposure to brentuximab vedotin varied, and each patient had relapsed following autologous stem cell transplantation. Trimming at V came to 4 bases and at J to 3 bases, leaving 11 bases not matched to a gene. Germline loops: CDR1 MGHRA, CDR2 YSYEKL. The CDR3 runs to 18 residues. Some clones are missing from TCRdb's copy, which holds only in-frame ones; the method was immunoSEQ multiplex PCR. This sample has around 100,000 clones, with about nine tenths found just once.

The sequencing here drew on peripheral blood mononuclear cells (PBMCs), taken before the fourth cycle of nivolumab. J is TRBJ2-3 and V is TRBV4-1; 12 bases match TRBD1. The TCR was taken from a human donor with classical Hodgkin lymphoma. The CDR3 loop is CASSRGTGGAVLTDTQYF. CDR3 nucleotides: TGCGCCAGCAGCCGCGGGACAGGGGGCGCAGTTTTAACAGATACGCAGTATTTT.